This TCR beta chain was recovered during a study of shared clonotypes between healthy human individuals (dated by TCRdb to 2020 to 2022). Regarding the complete study: Two women and a few men aged 18 to 49 years were included in the cohort. For each donor, CD4 naive and CD4 memory were each run on three plates, CD8 naive on two plates, and CD8 memory on one plate. Blood TCR repertoires of roughly five healthy adults were deeply sequenced to estimate repertoire size and the extent of clonotype sharing between individuals. Libraries were prepared and TCR repertoires were sequenced by different laboratories using diverse techniques, in order to increase sequencing depth and limit assay-specific biases. Leukapheresis yielded between about 0.94 and 8.9 billion PBMCs per donor.

With regard to this clone: The antigen it binds to is not known. The record has no base qualities; no much larger clone is one base away.

V and J are truncated by 7 bases and 6 bases respectively, leaving an intervening sequence of 15 bases. CDR1 and CDR2 are drawn from the germline V gene: MNHEY, SVGAGI. The CDR3, from cysteine to phenylalanine, totals 13 residues. The sequence is cut down to CDR3 DNA, 39 bases in frame from base 1. TCR CDR3 regions were amplified from genomic DNA by multiplex PCR using the deep immunoSEQ assay. Extracted genomic DNA from each cell subset was distributed evenly across all wells of several immunoSEQ 96-well plates, and each plate was treated as a replicate. For sorted subsets, about 0.2 ug genomic DNA, equal to 25,000 to 35,000 T cell genomes, was loaded into each replicate PCR. Purified libraries were measured with a Qubit 3.0 fluorometer, size-checked on a Bioanalyzer 2100, and measured again with the KAPA Library Quantification kit. Each immunoSEQ 96-well plate was sequenced on its own single-read 150-cycle Illumina NextSeq 550 flow cell. The study's own analysis went as follows. Because only junctional sequences without quality scores were contained in the immunoSEQ output, filtering matching that applied to full-length reads could not be performed. Sequences were annotated with PyIR, a Python wrapper for IgBLAST v1.9, and V/J genes and CDR3 were assigned using IMGT germline references. Reads were removed for weak V/J assignments (E-value above 1e-6), missing CDR3, stop codons, out-of-frame junctions, or ambiguous translated residues. V3J clonotypes were defined as sequences sharing the same inferred V gene, J gene, and CDR3 amino acid sequence. The percentage overlap between two repertoires was calculated by dividing the number of shared unique clonotypes by the size of the smaller repertoire. Richness of each repertoire was evaluated using RTK rarefaction, the Chao1 estimator, and Recon v2.1 estimates of unobserved clonotypes. Generation probabilities for all TCRbeta clonotypes obtained by the gDNA method from a handful of donors were computed using OLGA. TCRdb provides this immuneACCESS table in a form limited to in-frame rearrangements. Some clones are lacking; in checked studies, under half of them reflect an unresolved V gene, and why the rest are absent is not known. The DNA was the basis for D and trimming; V, J and clone size are from that table. In all, the sample holds over a million clones, and just under 99% of those were seen once. The ten largest clones take up approximately 0.38% of the sample.

The paper as a whole reports these results and caveats: About 5% of naive CD4, roughly 3.6% of naive CD8, roughly 2.4% of memory CD4, and approximately 0.39% of memory CD8 clonotypes were shared across four donors. Only blood was sampled, and tissue TCR repertoires likely differ from those in blood. Based on pairwise subsampling, the degree of clonotype sharing among donors was expected to be affected by sequencing depth. Estimated clonotype richness was generally larger for naive than for memory subsets. Higher generation probabilities were observed for clonotypes shared by all four sorted-subset donors than for non-shared clonotypes. Even with the large sequencing depth, rarefaction of the sorted-subset datasets indicated that sequencing was incomplete. The small number of donors limited the genetic and exposure-history diversity represented.

The donors were healthy, HIV-negative adults with no recently reported acute infections or vaccinations. Only Caucasian adults living in Nashville, Tennessee, USA were represented among the donors. CD4+ T cells were enriched by magnetic negative selection; naive cells were then positively selected on CD45RA, and the negative fraction formed the memory subset. Blood was obtained by leukapheresis, after which PBMCs were separated by Ficoll-Histopaque density gradient centrifugation and cryopreserved in liquid nitrogen vapor phase. Analytical flow cytometry was used to check the purity and quantity of every magnetically sorted T cell population. Genomic DNA was isolated from each sorted fraction and quantified by UV absorbance on a Nanodrop 2000c.

This receptor was taken from a man under 40 in good health. Sequencing was performed on naive CD4+ T cells sorted from blood. What the cell subset or site label conveys for this sample: CD45RA+ positively selected. The chain is encoded by TRBV6-5 joined to TRBJ1-2; the D gene is perhaps TRBD1, on 6 matching bases. DNA sequence: TGTGCCAGCAACAAGGGACATGGAGATGGCTACACCTTC. Translation gives CASNKGHGDGYTF.